This T cell receptor (beta chain) was identified during a study of radiation and T cells in renal cell carcinoma. Data came from immunoSEQ multiplex PCR; TCRdb stores just in-frame clones and leaves some out. The table has around 170,000 clones, roughly nine tenths seen once. Of note for this clone: The antigen is undetermined.

V was shortened by 1 base and J by 9 bases, with 16 bases between the two germline ends. Germline V gene data show CDR1 as SEHNR and CDR2 as FQNEAQ (reference sequence). The CDR3 loop spans 15 amino acids. Time point indicated: blood 4 weeks post-SBRT, at nephrectomy. Noted treatment: 15 Gy SBRT to primary tumor, nephrectomy 4 weeks later. Nephrectomy followed 15 Gy stereotactic body radiation by 4 weeks. Blood was sampled at baseline, 2 weeks and 4 weeks after SBRT. Study-wide results and caveats: In blood, top tumor clones expanded by 2 weeks, shrinking by 4. Without pretreatment biopsies, baseline tumor clonotype presence was undetermined.

The sequenced sample was blood, obtained from a patient whose treatment included radiotherapy and nephrectomy. The chain has TRBV7-9 and TRBJ2-1; D possibly corresponds to TRBD2 (6 bases). This TCR was sampled from a woman in her forties or fifties with renal cell carcinoma. The CDR3 DNA sequence: TGTGCCAGCAGCTTAGGCGGAGGGGCCCTACGTGAGCAGTTCTTC. Its protein is CASSLGGGALREQFF.